This passage covers 26 T cell receptor beta chains from one sample sequenced in a study of blood T cells in healthy people across ages. Using a J-beta primer mix together with a sample-barcoded 5' primer, a second PCR was run for roughly 7 to 11 cycles. Each CDR3 protein gets one entry after TCRdb re-called the 5' RACE reads with MiXCR. The table has about 620,000 distinct CDR3 sequences, around 50% seen once; the top ten hold 13%. Sample: blood. All receptors come from a woman of 80 years or more in good health.

This clonotype occurred a few times. V gene TRBV2 combines with J gene TRBJ2-7, with a weak D call TRBD1 (6 bases). The germline gives CDR1 SNHLY, CDR2 FYNNEI. With 4 bases removed from V and 4 bases from J, the gap between germline ends came to 11 bases. The CDR3 runs to 13 residues. The CDR3 DNA follows: TGTGCCAGCAGTGGGACAGCTATTTACGAGCAGTACTTC. The encoded protein is CASSGTAIYEQYF.

The DNA of the CDR3 is TGCGCCAGCAGCTACCAGGACGGCTACAATGAGCAGTTCTTC. Encoded protein: CASSYQDGYNEQFF. This chain connects TRBV4-1 to TRBJ2-1; D gene unclear. Germline CDR1 MGHRA, CDR2 YSYEKL. This CDR3 contains 14 residues. V lost 5 bases and J lost 3, with 11 bases in between.

Concerning this clonotype itself: This may be a read error, as it is one base from a much larger clone. The chain is built from TRBV5-1 and TRBJ2-7, with 7 positions matching TRBD2. The germline gives CDR1 SGHRS, CDR2 YFSETQ. The CDR3 contains 17 residues. J was trimmed by 5 bases and V by 2 bases; bases with no gene match: 16. Here the CDR3 reads CASSFATSLLSTDEQYF. The CDR3 DNA reads as TGCGCCAGCAGCTTTGCGACTAGCCTGTTGAGCACCGACGAGCAGTACTTC.

The V gene is TRBV4-1, the J gene TRBJ2-1; D is unresolved. There are 13 residues in the CDR3. Germline V lookup: CDR1 MGHRA, CDR2 YSYEKL. V lost 0 bases, J lost 9 bases, and 9 bases lay in between. CDR3: CASSQDRAREQFF. The CDR3 DNA reads as TGCGCCAGCAGCCAAGATAGGGCCCGTGAGCAGTTCTTC.

Many counts were recorded for this clonotype. The rearrangement uses TRBV12-3 or TRBV12-4 and TRBJ1-2; D unclear. The CDR3 covers 13 residues. V was pared by 1 base and J by 6 bases, with 9 bases between. CDR3 DNA sequence: TGTGCCAGCAGTTTAGGAGTGGCTGATGGCTACACCTTC. Protein sequence: CASSLGVADGYTF.

This clonotype appeared a single time. The chain uses TRBV3-1 and TRBJ2-3; D not resolved. The V and J ends lost 4 bases and 2 bases respectively, with 7 bases between them. This CDR3 is 13 amino acids long. Germline V gene lookup returns CDR1 LGHDT and CDR2 YNNKEL (reference sequence). CDR3: CASSLPHTDTQYF. CDR3 in DNA: TGTGCCAGCAGCCTGCCTCACACAGATACGCAGTATTTT.

The chain has TRBV5-1 and TRBJ2-5, with 11 positions matching TRBD1. The germline V gene encodes CDR1 SGHRS and CDR2 YFSETQ. CDR3 size: 17 residues. J gave up 0 bases and V 5 bases, and 9 bases lay outside the gene matches. The CDR3 DNA is TGCGCCAGCAGTCGTGTCCGGGACAGGGGGTACCAAGAGACCCAGTACTTC. Translating it yields CASSRVRDRGYQETQYF.

The chain carries TRBV6-2 or TRBV6-3 and TRBJ2-2, with a weak D call TRBD2 (6 bases). The CDR3 contains 13 residues. Trimming stripped 6 bases from V and 4 bases from J, with 9 bases between. Germline V gives CDR1 MNHEY, CDR2 SVGEGT. In DNA form, the CDR3 reads TGTGCCAGCAGGAGGGACTTCACCGGGGAGCTGTTTTTT. Translating gives CASRRDFTGELFF.

This sequence joins TRBV29-1 and TRBJ1-5; 8 nucleotides align to TRBD1. The CDR3 is made up of 13 amino acids. The trim removed 5 bases at V and 4 bases at J, leaving 4 bases unmatched. Germline CDR1 reads SQVTM; CDR2 reads ANQGSEA. CDR3 protein: CSVSTGENQPQHF. The CDR3 bases are TGCAGCGTTTCGACAGGGGAGAATCAGCCCCAGCATTTT. The full variable domain, its missing parts supplied by reference TRBV29-1 and TRBJ1-5, is SAVISQKPSRDICQRGTSLTIQCQVDSQVTMMFWYRQQPGQSLTLIATANQGSEATYESGFVIDKFPISRPNLTFSTLTVSNMSPEDSSIYLCSVSTGENQPQHFGDGTRLSIL.

Ten or more counts support this clonotype. This chain uses TRBV6-2 or TRBV6-3 with TRBJ2-1; D gene ambiguous. Germline V gene sequence: CDR1 MNHEY, CDR2 SVGEGT. The germline V and J ends were trimmed by 4 bases and 2 bases, with 12 bases remaining between them. There are 15 residues in the CDR3. CDR3 in DNA: TGTGCCAGCAGTTCCCCCTCCATTACCTACAATGAGCAGTTCTTC. Translation gives CASSSPSITYNEQFF.

The chain employs TRBV7-2 and TRBJ1-1; 7 nucleotides line up with TRBD1. CDR1 and CDR2 from the germline V gene are SGHTA and FQGNSA. CDR3 size: 15 residues. J was trimmed by 0 bases and V by 7 bases; bases with no gene match: 8. CDR3 residues: CASTNLQGVNTEAFF. CDR3 bases: TGTGCCAGCACAAACCTTCAGGGGGTGAACACTGAAGCTTTCTTT.

The V gene is TRBV9, the J gene TRBJ1-6, with TRBD1 as a possible D gene (6 bases). This CDR3 contains 15 residues. Germline V gene data show CDR1 as SGDLS and CDR2 as YYNGEE. V was clipped by 0 bases and J by 10 bases, with 14 bases between them. DNA of the CDR3: TGTGCCAGCAGCGTAGAAGGCAGGGGAGGGTCACCCCTCCACTTT. Its translation is CASSVEGRGGSPLHF.

This clonotype showed up many times. V is TRBV7-7 and J is TRBJ2-1; no clear D. The CDR3 has 13 amino acids. Germline values: CDR1 SSHAT, CDR2 FNYEAQ (reference sequence). V was cut by 11 bases and J by 6 bases, with 17 bases left in between. The CDR3 is CASGPKPRNEQFF. DNA for the CDR3: TGTGCCTCCGGGCCCAAGCCCCGCAATGAGCAGTTCTTC.

CDR3 amino acids: CASSQIRGSTEQYF. The CDR3 DNA sequence: TGTGCCAGCAGTCAGATCAGGGGCAGCACCGAGCAGTACTTC. V gene TRBV28 combines with J gene TRBJ2-7; D might be TRBD1 (6 bases). Trimming stripped 5 bases from V and 6 bases from J, with 17 bases between. Germline CDR1 and CDR2: MDHEN and SYDVKM. This CDR3 is built from 14 residues.

With respect to this clonotype: This clone may be a read error of a much larger clone one base away. J is TRBJ2-5 and V is TRBV28; D possibly corresponds to TRBD1 (6 bases). The CDR3 contains 12 residues. Per germline, CDR1 MDHEN and CDR2 SYDVKM. CDR3 nucleotides: TGTACCAGCAGTGTTACACAGGGGACCCAGTACTTC. This codes for CTSSVTQGTQYF. Combining the CDR3 with reference TRBV28 and TRBJ2-5 gives the whole variable domain DVKVTQSSRYLVKRTGEKVFLECVQDMDHENMFWYRQDPGLGLRLIYFSYDVKMKEKGDIPEGYSVSREKKERFSLILESASTNQTSMYLCTSSVTQGTQYFGPGTRLLVL.

This clonotype was counted only a few times. This chain connects TRBV20-1 to TRBJ2-2; no clear D gene. The V end was cut by 8 bases, the J end by 1 base, with 8 bases between. The germline V gene encodes CDR1 DFQATT and CDR2 SNEGSKA (reference sequence). CDR3 length: 12 residues. The CDR3 DNA reads as TGCAGTTCCCGAGGGAACACCGGGGAGCTGTTTTTT. It is translated as CSSRGNTGELFF.

Notes on this clonotype: One base away lies a much larger clone, so this may be a sequencing read error. The chain's CDR3 is CASSQDSAGGDNEQFF. Here the CDR3 DNA reads TGCGCCAGCAGCCAAGATTCAGCGGGAGGGGATAATGAGCAGTTCTTC. The gene calls are TRBV4-1 and TRBJ2-1; 10 bases match TRBD2. The V gene end was trimmed by 0 bases and the J gene end by 7 bases; junction bases not matched to a gene: 6. CDR3 length: 16 residues. Germline-derived CDR1 and CDR2 are MGHRA and YSYEKL.

The chain combines TRBV29-1 with TRBJ2-5; a possible D gene is TRBD2 (6 bases). V gave up 3 bases and J gave up 4 bases, with 12 bases separating them. The CDR3 runs to 13 residues. Germline CDR1 reads SQVTM; CDR2 reads ANQGSEA. The CDR3 nucleotides read TGCAGCGTTGAGTTGGGGGGAGGAGAGACCCAGTACTTC. This encodes CSVELGGGETQYF.

The gene calls are TRBV6-2 or TRBV6-3 and TRBJ2-5; 8 bases line up with TRBD1. Germline CDR1 reads MNHEY; CDR2 reads SVGEGT. The V segment lost 7 bases and the J segment 11 bases; nucleotides outside the gene matches: 24. There are 17 residues in the CDR3. CDR3 sequence reads: CASKAVRQGFVFSEQYF. CDR3 nucleotides: TGTGCCAGCAAAGCGGTCCGACAGGGGTTCGTATTTAGTGAGCAGTACTTC.

The sample holds a few counts of this clonotype. The chain carries TRBV20-1 and TRBJ2-2, with TRBD2 matching over 9 bases. The ends lost 2 bases at V and 6 bases at J; junction bases unmatched: 1. The CDR3 totals 13 residues. The germline gives CDR1 DFQATT, CDR2 SNEGSKA (reference sequence). The CDR3 region is CSARRLAAGELFF. The CDR3 DNA is TGCAGTGCTAGACGACTAGCGGCCGGGGAGCTGTTTTTT.

This clonotype was recorded a few times. The V gene is TRBV7-3, the J gene TRBJ2-1; possibly TRBD2 for D (5 bases). The germline gives CDR1 SGHTA, CDR2 FQGTGA. Trimming pared 2 bases from V and 2 bases from J, leaving 19 bases between. This CDR3 is built from 18 residues. CDR3 bases: TGTGCCAGCAGCTTACAACCGGCATGGCGGGCAACCTACAATGAGCAGTTCTTC. Encoded protein: CASSLQPAWRATYNEQFF.

This clonotype has just one count. This chain connects TRBV7-9 to TRBJ1-4; D remains unclear. Trimming took off 5 bases at V and 7 bases at J, with 17 bases between the two ends. The CDR3 loop spans 15 amino acids. The V gene's germline CDR1 is SEHNR and CDR2 FQNEAQ (reference sequence). The CDR3 bases are TGTGCCAGCAGCCCCAGGCAAGGGATGGGTGAAAAACTGTTTTTT. It translates to CASSPRQGMGEKLFF.

The genes are TRBV2 and TRBJ2-1; no reliable D call. V shed 6 bases and J shed 9 bases, with 18 bases lying between them. CDR3 length equals 14 residues. Germline-derived CDR1 and CDR2 are SNHLY and FYNNEI. The chain's CDR3 is CASSLRSFSGEQFF. The CDR3 nucleotides read TGTGCCAGCAGCTTACGAAGTTTCTCCGGTGAGCAGTTCTTC. The whole variable domain, filled in from reference TRBV2 and TRBJ2-1, reads EPEVTQTPSHQVTQMGQEVILRCVPISNHLYFYWYRQILGQKVEFLVSFYNNEISEKSEIFDDQFSVERPDGSNFTLKIRSTKLEDSAMYFCASSLRSFSGEQFFGPGTRLTVL.

The rearrangement links TRBV21-1 to TRBJ2-4; the table's D gene call, TRBD1, was not cross checked with the DNA. TRBV21-1 is described as a pseudogene. CDR3 length: 17 residues. CDR3 amino acids: CASSLRGLGLDKNIQYF. For the CDR3, the DNA is TGTGCCAGCAGCCTCAGGGGCCTGGGCCTAGACAAAAACATTCAGTACTTC.

This clonotype was counted between two and nine times. The rearrangement uses TRBV10-3 and TRBJ1-2, with unresolved D. CDR1 ENHRY and CDR2 SYGVKD come from the germline V gene. The V gene lost 4 bases and the J gene lost 3 bases, with 15 bases spanning the gap. The CDR3 is 15 residues long. The CDR3 sequence is CAISGYERADYGYTF. As DNA, the CDR3 is TGTGCCATCAGTGGTTACGAGAGGGCGGACTATGGCTACACCTTC.

Here the CDR3 reads CASSSYGSGGEETQYF. As DNA, the CDR3 is TGTGCCAGCAGCTCTTATGGGTCTGGGGGGGAAGAGACCCAGTACTTC. The chain uses TRBV7-3 and TRBJ2-5, with 7 bases fitting TRBD2. CDR3 length: 16 residues. V lost 4 bases, J lost 3 bases, and 11 bases stayed unmatched. CDR1 is SGHTA, CDR2 FQGTGA, per germline.